Listed below are T cell receptor beta chains from one sample, sequenced in a study of T cell responses to AZD1222 COVID-19 vaccine. Data came from immunoSEQ multiplex PCR; TCRdb stores just in-frame clones and leaves some out. The sample holds more than 150,000 clones; roughly nine tenths are singletons and the top ten take about 1.4%. The material was peripheral blood, obtained on day 0 of AZD1222 vaccination. The receptors were gathered from an adult in good health. Both conserved end residues are part of each CDR3. D genes are given only for firm matches. Clone size appears in some rows only: once, few, many, or a class for an expanded clone.

-	TRBV28	TRBJ1-1	TRBD1	CASRAGQGGTEAFF	TGTGCCAGCAGGGCGGGACAGGGCGGGACTGAAGCTTTCTTT
-	TRBV19	TRBJ1-1	TRBD1	CASMGQMNTEAFF	TGTGCCTCTATGGGACAGATGAACACTGAAGCTTTCTTT
-	TRBV28	TRBJ2-5	TRBD1	CASSSPGQGKETQYF	TGTGCCAGCAGTTCACCCGGACAGGGGAAAGAGACCCAGTACTTC
-	TRBV28	TRBJ1-1	-	CASSLGPGRRAFF	TGTGCCAGCAGTTTAGGGCCCGGCAGGCGAGCTTTCTTT
-	TRBV2	TRBJ2-3	-	CARTGTLNRDTQYF	TGTGCCAGGACCGGGACACTTAACCGAGATACGCAGTATTTT
once	TRBV6-1	TRBJ1-4	TRBD1	CASSAYDRAWTNEKLFF	TGTGCCAGCAGTGCTTACGACAGGGCTTGGACTAATGAAAAACTGTTTTTT
once	TRBV19	TRBJ2-1	-	CASSLLRGARHNEQFF	TGTGCCAGTAGTCTTCTCAGGGGTGCGCGACACAATGAGCAGTTCTTC
-	TRBV14	TRBJ1-3	-	CASSQGFSGNTIYF	TGTGCCAGCAGCCAGGGGTTCTCTGGAAACACCATATATTTT
once	TRBV5-1	TRBJ1-5	-	CKRGFNQPQHF	TGTAAAAGGGGTTTCAATCAGCCCCAGCATTTT
-	TRBV7-9	TRBJ1-4	-	CASSLAGSSEKLFF	TGTGCCAGCAGCTTAGCGGGGTCTAGTGAAAAACTGTTTTTT
-	TRBV11-2	TRBJ1-4	TRBD1	CASSPGGYEKLFF	TGTGCCAGCAGCCCAGGGGGCTACGAAAAACTGTTTTTT
-	TRBV30	TRBJ1-5	-	CAWSFGGRPQHF	TGTGCCTGGAGTTTTGGGGGTCGGCCCCAGCATTTT
-	TRBV5-1	TRBJ1-1	-	CASRGVRNTEAFF	TGCGCCAGCCGAGGGGTCCGGAACACTGAAGCTTTCTTT
-	TRBV6-5	TRBJ1-4	TRBD1	CAIGGTGDEKLFF	TGTGCCATCGGAGGGACAGGGGATGAAAAACTGTTTTTT
-	TRBV10-3	TRBJ1-6	-	CAISEGVADGLSSYNSPLHF	TGTGCCATCAGTGAAGGGGTGGCAGATGGCCTGAGCTCCTATAATTCACCCCTCCACTTT
-	TRBV29-1	TRBJ2-7	-	CSVEEGSRQPEQYF	TGCAGCGTTGAAGAAGGGTCCAGACAACCCGAGCAGTACTTC
-	TRBV28	TRBJ1-4	-	CASADSTNEKLFF	TGTGCCAGCGCCGATTCAACTAATGAAAAACTGTTTTTT
-	TRBV6-1	TRBJ2-7	-	CASSEPQRMYEQYF	TGTGCCAGCAGTGAACCACAGCGTATGTACGAGCAGTACTTC
few	TRBV7-3	TRBJ1-2	-	CASSPGPLEGYTF	TGTGCCAGCAGCCCGGGCCCACTTGAGGGCTACACCTTC
-	TRBV25-1	TRBJ2-2	-	CASRDGTGPTGELFF	TGTGCCAGCAGGGACGGGACGGGACCCACCGGGGAGCTGTTTTTT
-	TRBV6-6	TRBJ1-1	-	CASSYQGMTEAFF	TGTGCCAGCAGTTACCAGGGTATGACTGAAGCTTTCTTT
-	TRBV28	TRBJ1-5	-	CASSFWGGQDNQPQHF	TGTGCCAGCAGTTTTTGGGGAGGCCAGGACAATCAGCCCCAGCATTTT
-	TRBV20-1	TRBJ1-6	-	CSASIEGRNSPLHF	TGCAGTGCTAGTATTGAGGGTAGGAATTCACCCCTCCACTTT